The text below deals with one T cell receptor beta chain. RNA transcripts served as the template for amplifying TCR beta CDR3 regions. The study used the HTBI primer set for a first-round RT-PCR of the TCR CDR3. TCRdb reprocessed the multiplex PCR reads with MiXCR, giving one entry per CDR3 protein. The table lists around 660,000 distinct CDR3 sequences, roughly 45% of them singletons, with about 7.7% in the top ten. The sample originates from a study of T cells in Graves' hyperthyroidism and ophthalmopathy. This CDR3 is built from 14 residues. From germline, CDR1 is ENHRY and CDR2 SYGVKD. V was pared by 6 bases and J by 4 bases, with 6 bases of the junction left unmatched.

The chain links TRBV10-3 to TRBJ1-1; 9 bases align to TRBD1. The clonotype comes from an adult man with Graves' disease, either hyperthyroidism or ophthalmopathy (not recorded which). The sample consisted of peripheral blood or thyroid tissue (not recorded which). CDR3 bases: TGTGCCATCAGGGACAGGGGTTATACCACTGAAGCTTTCTTT. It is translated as CAIRDRGYTTEAFF.